The next 30 T cell receptor beta chains were all read from a single sample in a study of read filtering for tumor transcriptome and immune sequencing. Molecular barcoded adaptors covering alpha/delta and beta/gamma chains were used on roughly 400 ng RNA. TCRdb passed the reads through MiXCR, listing each CDR3 protein once. The sample lists tens of thousands of distinct CDR3 sequences; approximately 12% were seen once. The sequenced sample consisted of a population of CD138-negative cells sorted from bone marrow. The receptors stem from a donor at least 40 years old with multiple myeloma.

The table lists this clonotype with many counts. This chain uses TRBV5-1 with TRBJ1-1; D perhaps matches TRBD1 (6 bases). The germline gives CDR1 SGHRS, CDR2 YFSETQ. V was cut by 2 bases and J by 1 base, with 15 bases left in between. The length of the CDR3 is 16 residues. CDR3 nucleotide sequence: TGCGCCAGCAGCTTACAGGGTGGTACGGGGAACACTGAAGCTTTCTTT. Translation gives CASSLQGGTGNTEAFF.

With regard to this clonotype: At one of its ends the junction is not consistent with the germline gene, which may arise from a read error. This chain joins TRBV7-9 and TRBJ1-3; D gene unclear. The length of the CDR3 is 13 residues. The germline V gene encodes CDR1 SEHNR and CDR2 FQNEAQ (reference sequence). The CDR3 region has the DNA TGTGCCAGCAGCCAGGTCTCTGGAAACACCATGTATTTT. Its translation is CASSQVSGNTMYF.

This clonotype has only a few counts. A far larger clone is off by one base, so a read error is likely. The V call is TRBV11-1, the J call TRBJ2-1; 7 nucleotides agree with TRBD2. Germline CDR1 reads SGHAT; CDR2 reads FQDESV (reference sequence). The J segment lost 14 bases and the V segment lost 3 bases, leaving 16 bases of the junction unmatched. The CDR3 is made up of 15 amino acids. The CDR3 here is CASSFLKLAEGYEFF. CDR3 DNA sequence: TGTGCCAGCAGCTTCTTGAAGCTAGCGGAAGGCTACGAGTTCTTC.

This clonotype occurred many times. This CDR3 reads CASRKGQWTPGEQFF. The CDR3 nucleotides are TGTGCCAGCAGAAAGGGACAGTGGACCCCTGGTGAGCAGTTCTTC. The J gene is TRBJ2-1, the V gene TRBV2; 7 nucleotides agree with TRBD1. With 6 bases clipped from V and 9 bases from J, the junction kept 14 bases outside the gene matches. The CDR3 covers 15 residues. The germline CDR1 and CDR2 sequences are SNHLY and FYNNEI.

The sample holds many counts of this clonotype. V and J are TRBV6-4 and TRBJ2-1, with 15 bases matching TRBD2. The CDR3 has 20 residues. Unmatched junction bases numbered 15, after V lost 5 bases and J lost 4 bases. Germline V lookup: CDR1 MRHNA, CDR2 SNTAGT. Here the CDR3 reads CASSSKGLAGGPKGYNEQFF. Here the CDR3 DNA reads TGTGCCAGCAGTTCCAAGGGACTAGCGGGAGGTCCGAAGGGATACAATGAGCAGTTCTTC.

This clonotype is medium-sized (0.01 to 0.1%). CDR3 sequence reads: CASSLYALGNIYNEQFF. The CDR3 DNA sequence: TGTGCCAGCAGCTTATACGCCTTGGGGAACATTTACAATGAGCAGTTCTTC. This chain joins TRBV7-3 and TRBJ2-1; D gene unclear. The CDR3 is made up of 17 amino acids. Germline V gene sequence: CDR1 SGHTA, CDR2 FQGTGA. Trimming took 2 bases from V and 4 from J, leaving 18 bases between them.

This clonotype has ten or more counts. The chain has TRBV20-1 and TRBJ2-1, with 7 positions matching TRBD2. The germline V gene encodes CDR1 DFQATT and CDR2 SNEGSKA (reference sequence). After removal of 3 bases from V and 9 bases from J, the junction contained 14 bases not matched to a gene. The CDR3 runs 15 residues. CDR3 DNA sequence: TGCAGTGCTAGGGTTCCAGCGGGAAGCCGATTTGAGCAGTTCTTC. Protein: CSARVPAGSRFEQFF.

This clonotype was found many times. The J gene is TRBJ1-1, the V gene TRBV9; D not resolved. The CDR3 is made up of 14 amino acids. Germline loops: CDR1 SGDLS, CDR2 YYNGEE. V lost 3 bases, J lost 7 bases, and 16 bases lay in between. CDR3 residues: CASSAADTAFEAFF. As DNA, the CDR3 is TGTGCCAGCAGCGCCGCAGACACTGCGTTTGAAGCTTTCTTT.

This clonotype was found many times. The rearrangement uses TRBV12-3 or TRBV12-4 and TRBJ1-2, with 9 bases identical to TRBD1. With V trimmed by 3 bases and J by 7 bases, 6 bases remained unmatched. There are 14 residues in the CDR3. CDR3: CASSFDRGSLGYTF. DNA for the CDR3: TGTGCCAGCAGTTTTGACAGGGGGTCCCTTGGCTACACCTTC.

This clonotype was found many times. The chain employs TRBV18 and TRBJ2-1; 11 bases agree with TRBD1. The CDR3 is 16 amino acids. J lost 7 bases, V lost 3 bases, and 8 bases had no gene match. Germline V gene sequence: CDR1 KGHSH, CDR2 LQKENI. The chain's CDR3 is CASSPVPDRGRNEQFF. CDR3 coding DNA: TGTGCCAGCTCACCCGTCCCGGACAGGGGGCGAAATGAGCAGTTCTTC.

There are many counts of this clonotype. The chain carries TRBV7-8 and TRBJ2-3; 11 bases fit TRBD2. The junction had 8 bases not matched to a gene; V was cut back by 3 bases and J by 3 bases. In germline, CDR1 is SGHVS, CDR2 FQNEAQ. This CDR3 contains 17 residues. The CDR3 loop is CASSLVSGRARTDTQYF. The CDR3, as DNA: TGTGCCAGCAGCTTGGTTAGCGGGAGGGCCCGTACAGATACGCAGTATTTT.

This clonotype was counted ten times or more. The V gene is TRBV7-9, the J gene TRBJ2-5; 12 nucleotides agree with TRBD2. With 6 bases clipped from V and 5 bases from J, the junction kept 4 bases outside the gene matches. The germline CDR1 and CDR2 sequences are SEHNR and FQNEAQ (reference sequence). The CDR3 extends over 14 amino acids. CDR3 in DNA: TGTGCCAGCAGACTAGCGGGAGGTCTGGAGACCCAGTACTTC. Amino acid sequence: CASRLAGGLETQYF.

This clonotype has ten or more counts. The chain combines TRBV5-1 with TRBJ2-1, with D possibly TRBD1 on 5 matching bases. Per germline, CDR1 SGHRS and CDR2 YFSETQ. V was trimmed by 1 base and J by 5 bases, leaving 10 bases between them. The length of the CDR3 is 14 residues. This CDR3 is CASSLTGNNNEQFF. CDR3 nucleotides: TGCGCCAGCAGCTTGACAGGAAATAACAATGAGCAGTTCTTC.

In this sample, this clonotype turned up many times. This chain connects TRBV15 to TRBJ2-5, with 7 bases identical to TRBD1. This CDR3 has 14 amino acids. J was trimmed by 2 bases and V by 4 bases; bases with no gene match: 4. In germline, CDR1 is LNHNV, CDR2 YYDKDF (reference sequence). In DNA form, the CDR3 reads TGTGCCACCAGCACCGGGACAGTTCAAGAGACCCAGTACTTC. Translated, it gives CATSTGTVQETQYF.

As for this clonotype: One junction end disagrees with the germline gene, perhaps due to a read error. This rearrangement joins TRBV30 to TRBJ1-1; D gene unclear. CDR1 is GTSNPN and CDR2 is SVGIG in the germline V gene (reference sequence). The CDR3 loop spans 12 amino acids. The CDR3 coding sequence is TGCGCCAGAGCAGGTCTTGACACTGAAGCTTTCTTT. Its protein product is CARAGLDTEAFF.

At least ten counts were recorded for this clonotype. The CDR3 nucleotides read TGTGCCAGCAGTGCCCGACTAGACTCCTACGAGCAGTACTTC. It yields the protein CASSARLDSYEQYF. The chain combines TRBV12-3 or TRBV12-4 with TRBJ2-7, with TRBD2 as a possible D gene (6 bases). The V gene lost 5 bases and the J gene lost 0 bases, with 11 bases spanning the gap. The CDR3 is made up of 14 amino acids.

On this clonotype itself: Compared with germline, one end of the junction differs, possibly owing to a read error. The gene calls are TRBV27 and TRBJ2-1; D is uncertain. The germline V gene encodes CDR1 MNHEY and CDR2 SMNVEV (reference sequence). The CDR3 has 15 amino acids. This CDR3 reads CGSSLSSTAYNEQLF. CDR3 sequence (DNA): TGTGGCAGCAGTTTATCGAGCACGGCCTACAATGAGCAGCTCTTC.

The sample holds many counts of this clonotype. V is TRBV7-8 and J is TRBJ2-3, with TRBD1 as a possible D gene (5 bases). The germline V and J ends were trimmed by 2 bases and 1 base, with 10 bases remaining between them. This CDR3 region has 15 residues. From germline, CDR1 is SGHVS and CDR2 FQNEAQ. CDR3 in DNA: TGTGCCAGCAGCTTAATGCCGACAGGCACAGATACGCAGTATTTT. It encodes CASSLMPTGTDTQYF. Variable domain in full (rest from reference TRBV7-8 and TRBJ2-3): GAGVSQSPRYKVAKRGQDVALRCDPISGHVSLFWYQQALGQGPEFLTYFQNEAQLDKSGLPSDRFFAERPEGSVSTLKIQRTQQEDSAVYLCASSLMPTGTDTQYFGPGTRLTVL.

Many counts were recorded for this clonotype. V gene TRBV30 combines with J gene TRBJ2-2; D is unclear. This CDR3 region has 11 residues. Germline V CDR1 and CDR2: GTSNPN, SVGIG (reference sequence). V lost 2 bases to trimming and J lost 8 bases, with 6 bases between them. The CDR3 sequence is CAWSNRGELFF. The CDR3 DNA reads TGTGCCTGGAGTAACCGTGGGGAGCTGTTTTTT.

This clonotype was seen many times. V usage is TRBV6-5 and J usage is TRBJ1-1, with D possibly being TRBD1 (5 bases). The germline CDR1 and CDR2 sequences are MNHEY and SVGAGI. Trimming stripped 6 bases from V and 4 bases from J, with 18 bases between. CDR3 length equals 15 residues. The CDR3 loop reads CASSRAGGRGTEAFF. In nucleotides, the CDR3 is TGTGCCAGCAGCCGGGCGGGGGGAAGAGGCACTGAAGCTTTCTTT.

On this clonotype itself: This CDR3 is missing its conserved last phenylalanine or tryptophan, likely due to a read error. For the CDR3, the DNA is TGTGCAAGCAGCTTAGTGGGCTCAGGGACTCAGCCCCAGCATTCT. This sequence encodes CASSLVGSGTQPQHS. This chain uses TRBV7-2 with TRBJ1-5; D might be TRBD1 (5 bases). Germline CDR1 reads SGHTA; CDR2 reads FQGNSA. The CDR3 extends over 15 amino acids.

This clonotype was recorded many times. The chain uses TRBV6-5 and TRBJ2-3; 12 bases agree with TRBD2. The CDR3 covers 17 residues. Germline lookup yields CDR1 MNHEY and CDR2 SVGAGI. V lost 5 bases, J lost 4 bases, and 10 bases stayed unmatched. The CDR3 coding sequence is TGTGCCAGCAGTCTGCGGACTAGCGGGATAAAAGCAGATACGCAGTATTTT. Amino acids: CASSLRTSGIKADTQYF.

There are many counts of this clonotype. This sequence joins TRBV19 and TRBJ1-1; a weak D match, TRBD1 (6 bases). Germline V gene lookup returns CDR1 LNHDA and CDR2 SQIVND (reference sequence). The CDR3 consists of 13 residues. The V and J ends lost 5 bases and 4 bases respectively, with 11 bases between them. The CDR3 is CASSSIGGTEAFF. For the CDR3, the DNA is TGTGCCAGTAGTTCCATAGGGGGCACTGAAGCTTTCTTT.

This clonotype has at least ten counts. This chain connects TRBV12-3 or TRBV12-4 to TRBJ2-7; 11 nucleotides line up with TRBD1. This CDR3 is 15 amino acids long. V shed 3 bases and J 4 bases; nucleotides not matched to a gene: 5. Here the CDR3 reads CASSFSGTGGYEQYF. As DNA, the CDR3 is TGTGCCAGCAGTTTTTCCGGGACAGGGGGGTACGAGCAGTACTTC.

Of note for this clonotype: A junction boundary mismatches the germline segment, possibly from a read error. V and J are TRBV20-1 and TRBJ2-7; possibly TRBD2 for D (6 bases). In germline, CDR1 is DFQATT, CDR2 SNEGSKA (reference sequence). There are 14 residues in the CDR3. The CDR3: CGASRVLATYEQYF. The DNA of the CDR3 is TGCGGTGCTAGCCGAGTTCTAGCGACCTACGAGCAGTACTTC.

This clonotype has a count of ten or more. The chain combines TRBV3-1 with TRBJ2-5; 11 bases agree with TRBD2. The CDR3 is made up of 16 amino acids. The junction had 9 bases not matched to a gene; V was cut back by 4 bases and J by 5 bases. Per germline, CDR1 LGHDT and CDR2 YNNKEL (reference sequence). The CDR3 loop is CASSPKIAGGGETQYF. CDR3 bases: TGTGCCAGCAGCCCCAAAATAGCGGGAGGGGGGGAGACCCAGTACTTC.

In its sample, this clonotype was seen many times. This chain uses TRBV5-4 with TRBJ1-2; D is ambiguous. Germline CDR1 reads SGHNT; CDR2 reads YYREEE (reference sequence). This CDR3 is built from 14 residues. Trimming removed 3 bases at V and 2 bases at J, with 11 bases between. The CDR3 DNA sequence: TGTGCCAGCAGCTCGACGGTCTTAAACTATGGCTACACCTTC. Translation gives CASSSTVLNYGYTF. Full variable domain (rest looked up from reference TRBV5-4 and TRBJ1-2): ETGVTQSPTHLIKTRGQQVTLRCSSQSGHNTVSWYQQALGQGPQFIFQYYREEENGRGNFPPRFSGLQFPNYSSELNVNALELDDSALYLCASSSTVLNYGYTFGSGTRLTVV.

In this sample, this clonotype turned up many times. The genes are TRBV7-2 and TRBJ2-3; 10 nucleotides match TRBD1. The CDR3 runs to 15 residues. The V gene end was trimmed by 6 bases and the J gene end by 4 bases; junction bases not matched to a gene: 7. In germline, CDR1 is SGHTA, CDR2 FQGNSA. DNA of the CDR3: TGTGCCAGCAGTTCCAGACAGGGGGCATCAGATACGCAGTATTTT. Translated, it gives CASSSRQGASDTQYF.

This clonotype was counted ten times or more. The gene calls are TRBV5-1 and TRBJ2-2; 11 nucleotides line up with TRBD2. Trimming cost V 4 bases and J 3 bases; bases outside gene matches: 5. CDR3 length: 16 residues. Looked up from germline, CDR1 is SGHRS and CDR2 is YFSETQ. Written as DNA, the CDR3 is TGCGCCAGCAGCAGGACTAGCGGGCCCGACACCGGGGAGCTGTTTTTT. As protein: CASSRTSGPDTGELFF.

This clonotype was recorded at least ten times. The chain recombines TRBV10-2 with TRBJ1-5; TRBD1 might be the D (6 bases). V was clipped by 3 bases and J by 7 bases, with 13 bases between them. The CDR3 runs to 14 residues. In germline, CDR1 is WSHSY, CDR2 SAAADI. CDR3 nucleotides: TGCGCCAGCAGTGATGGGGGGGGCCGACAGCCCCAGCATTTT. Protein sequence: CASSDGGGRQPQHF.